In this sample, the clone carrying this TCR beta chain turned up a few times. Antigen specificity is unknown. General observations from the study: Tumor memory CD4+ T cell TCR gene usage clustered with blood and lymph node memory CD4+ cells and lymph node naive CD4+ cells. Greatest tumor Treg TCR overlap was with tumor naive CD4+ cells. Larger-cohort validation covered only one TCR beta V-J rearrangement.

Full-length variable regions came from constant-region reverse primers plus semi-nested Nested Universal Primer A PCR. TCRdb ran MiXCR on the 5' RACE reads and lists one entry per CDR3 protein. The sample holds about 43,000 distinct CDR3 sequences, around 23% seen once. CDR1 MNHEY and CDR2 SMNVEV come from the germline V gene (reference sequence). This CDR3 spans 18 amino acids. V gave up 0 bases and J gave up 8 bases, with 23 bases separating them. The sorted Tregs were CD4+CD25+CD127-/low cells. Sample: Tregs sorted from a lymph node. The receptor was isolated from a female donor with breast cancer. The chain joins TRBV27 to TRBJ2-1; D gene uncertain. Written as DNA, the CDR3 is TGTGCCAGCAGTTTATCCCCTTTATCATTCCAACGGAGTGATGAGCAGTTCTTC. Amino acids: CASSLSPLSFQRSDEQFF.